One sample yielded the 9 T cell receptor beta chains listed below, sequenced in a study of blood T cell repertoires in COVID-19. Some clones are missing from TCRdb's copy, which holds only in-frame ones; the method was immunoSEQ multiplex PCR. The repertoire includes roughly 110,000 clones, 84% of them detected once, and less than 5% sits in the top ten. Sequencing used peripheral blood. These receptors originate from a human donor in a cohort sampled during active COVID-19.

This chain links TRBV7-2 with TRBJ2-5; no reliable D call. The V end was cut by 4 bases, the J end by 1 base, with 4 bases between. The CDR3 spans 12 residues. Germline values: CDR1 SGHTA, CDR2 FQGNSA. The CDR3 is CASSSSQETQYF. The CDR3, as DNA: TGTGCCAGCAGCTCCTCCCAAGAGACCCAGTACTTC. The full variable domain, in which reference TRBV7-2 and TRBJ2-5 provide the parts outside the CDR3, is GAGVSQSPSNKVTEKGKDVELRCDPISGHTALYWYRQSLGQGLEFLIYFQGNSAPDKSGLPSDRFSAERTGGSVSTLTIQRTQQEDSAVYLCASSSSQETQYFGPGTRLLVL.

The chain employs TRBV12-5 and TRBJ2-3, with D possibly being TRBD2 (5 bases). Germline V gene sequence: CDR1 LGHNT, CDR2 FRNRAP. V was trimmed by 0 bases and J by 7 bases, leaving 17 bases between them. The CDR3 totals 16 residues. The CDR3 region is CASGLVASLPQNTQYF. The CDR3 region has the DNA TGTGCTAGTGGTTTGGTCGCTAGCCTCCCCCAAAATACGCAGTATTTT. The variable domain in full, completed from reference TRBV12-5 and TRBJ2-3, reads DARVTQTPRHKVTEMGQEVTMRCQPILGHNTVFWYRQTMMQGLELLAYFRNRAPLDDSGMPKDRFSAEMPDATLATLKIQPSEPRDSAVYFCASGLVASLPQNTQYFGPGTRLTVL.

The V gene is TRBV7-2, the J gene TRBJ2-5; D not certain. V lost 1 base, J lost 5 bases, and 17 bases lay in between. CDR1 is SGHTA, CDR2 FQGNSA, per germline. The CDR3 is made up of 16 amino acids. The CDR3 nucleotides read TGTGCCAGCAGCTTAGAAGGCGCAGGCAGTGCGGAGACCCAGTACTTC. This sequence encodes CASSLEGAGSAETQYF.

The chain joins TRBV19 to TRBJ1-1, with D maybe TRBD1 (6 bases). Trimming cost V 3 bases and J 8 bases, with 16 bases left between them. This CDR3 region has 14 residues. CDR1 and CDR2 (germline): LNHDA, SQIVND (reference sequence). The CDR3: CASSISGQGLEAFF. The CDR3 DNA reads as TGTGCCAGTAGTATTTCTGGCCAGGGGCTAGAAGCTTTCTTT.

The chain joins TRBV10-3 to TRBJ2-5, with D maybe TRBD2 (5 bases). The V end lost 3 bases, the J end lost 9 bases, and 17 bases lay between the germline ends. In germline, CDR1 is ENHRY, CDR2 SYGVKD. The CDR3 consists of 14 residues. The CDR3 spells CAISEFRETEAQYF. The CDR3 DNA reads as TGTGCCATCAGTGAATTTAGGGAGACGGAGGCCCAGTACTTC.

This chain connects TRBV6-2 or TRBV6-3 to TRBJ2-7; 10 nucleotides align to TRBD2. V dropped 2 bases and J dropped 3; count of bases not matched to a gene: 10. The CDR3 covers 17 residues. The germline gives CDR1 MNHEY, CDR2 SVGEGT. The CDR3 DNA reads as TGTGCCAGCAGTTACACTCAGGGCCTAGCGGGAGTCTACGAGCAGTACGTC. Translation gives CASSYTQGLAGVYEQYV.

The V and J genes are TRBV11-2 and TRBJ2-7; maybe TRBD1 (5 bases). The germline V gene has CDR1 SGHAT and CDR2 FQNNGV. This CDR3 spans 15 amino acids. V was pared by 1 base and J by 3 bases, with 13 bases between. In DNA, the CDR3 is TGTGCCAGCAGCTTAGCCATGGGGCAGGGCTACGAGCAGTACGTC. Its translation is CASSLAMGQGYEQYV.

The chain carries TRBV7-2 and TRBJ1-2; 7 nucleotides agree with TRBD1. CDR1 is SGHTA and CDR2 is FQGNSA in the germline V gene. Trimming at V came to 5 bases and at J to 5 bases, leaving 11 bases not matched to a gene. The CDR3 is 15 amino acids. This chain's CDR3 is CASSPPRAGGYGYTF. Here the CDR3 DNA reads TGTGCCAGCAGCCCCCCCCGGGCAGGGGGGTATGGCTACACCTTC.

The V call is TRBV7-2, the J call TRBJ2-3, with D unresolved. V was clipped by 9 bases and J by 0 bases, with 7 bases between them. The length of the CDR3 is 12 residues. Per the germline V gene, CDR1 is SGHTA and CDR2 is FQGNSA. CDR3 region: CASRRSTDTQYF. The CDR3, as DNA: TGTGCCAGTCGCCGGAGCACAGATACGCAGTATTTT.